What follows are 2 T cell receptor beta chains derived from one specimen sequenced in a study of PD-1 blockade in classical Hodgkin lymphoma. Described time point: cycle 4 day 1 (C4D1), after six to seven weeks of nivolumab. Autologous stem cell transplantation was followed by relapse in every patient, and brentuximab vedotin exposure varied. Out of thawed PBMCs, magnetic negative selection purified CD4+ T cells. Measured with immunoSEQ multiplex PCR; TCRdb has only the in-frame clones, and not every one. The repertoire has more than 10,000 clones, roughly 86% of them found once; the top ten carry approximately 0.87%. The sequences come from CD4+ T cells from blood, collected before the fourth cycle of nivolumab. The receptors come from a human donor with classical Hodgkin lymphoma.

The chain carries TRBV20-1 and TRBJ2-1; TRBD1 aligns across 9 bases. CDR1 DFQATT and CDR2 SNEGSKA come from the germline V gene (reference sequence). This CDR3 region has 11 residues. The ends lost 6 bases at V and 13 bases at J; junction bases unmatched: 7. CDR3 bases: TGCAGTGCGGAAAACAGGGGGCGACAGTTCTTC. Translated, it gives CSAENRGRQFF.

In its sample, this clone was seen once. V is TRBV4-3 and J is TRBJ1-3; D gene uncertain. The germline V and J ends were trimmed by 2 bases and 4 bases, with 9 bases remaining between them. Germline-derived CDR1 and CDR2 are LGHNA and YSLEER. This CDR3 spans 14 amino acids. In DNA form, the CDR3 reads TGCGCCAGCAGCCAAACCCCCTACGGAAACACCATATATTTT. Protein sequence: CASSQTPYGNTIYF.